Sequencing of this T cell receptor beta chain was carried out in a study of CD8 T cells in ankylosing spondylitis (dated by TCRdb to 2016 to 2017). As for the study more broadly: The study profiled T cell receptor beta repertoires in healthy donors and ankylosing spondylitis patients to find disease-linked TCR variants. The whole study cohort included about a hundred healthy donors and 20 to 30 ankylosing spondylitis patients. Peripheral blood samples were taken, and synovial fluid was additionally collected from ankylosing spondylitis patients. Results the study describes overall, beyond this receptor: Some of the motif variants had been reported before in the synovial fluid and blood of reactive arthritis patients, a finding that suggests common disease-initiation mechanisms. Significant enrichment of the disease-linked clones was reported in matched synovial fluid samples from ankylosing spondylitis patients. A TCR beta motif of several highly homologous amino acid variants appeared characteristic of blood from ankylosing spondylitis patients. A CD8+ phenotype was shown by the disease-linked clones, which were found at relatively low frequencies in peripheral blood.

This clonotype was recorded at least ten times. Its antigen target is currently unknown. No per-base quality is available; no much larger clone lies one base away. Data came from an Illumina HiSeq 2500. TCR beta libraries were prepared by quantitative 5'-RACE with molecular barcodes. As for the authors' bioinformatics: Disease-linked TCR variants were identified with a new computational method built on a probabilistic model of VDJ rearrangement. The raw public data were reprocessed by TCRdb itself: fastp quality trimming at Q25, MiXCR clonotype calling, in-frame beta chains only. Records with the same CDR3 protein are collapsed into one entry carrying the most frequent genes and DNA. The V and J calls come from TCRdb's annotation, not from the publication. This sample holds 300,000 to 400,000 distinct CDR3 sequences; 20% to 25% were observed only once. Roughly a sixth of the sample is in the top ten clones.

Input material: blood, either unsorted or a sorted T cell fraction (not recorded which). The receptor was derived from a male donor with ankylosing spondylitis.

This receptor carries the CDR3 CASSSAIMSSYNEQFF. The DNA is as follows: TGTGCCAGCAGCTCCGCCATAATGAGCTCCTACAATGAGCAGTTCTTC. Here the chain combines TRBV7-9 and TRBJ2-1, with the D segment identity uncertain. V and J lose 4 bases and 0 bases, and a span of 13 bases separates them. The CDR3 sequence holds 16 residues, the cysteine and phenylalanine included. Just CDR3 DNA is preserved here, 48 bases in frame from base 1. The germline V gene (reference sequence) yields SEHNR for CDR1 and FQNEAQ for CDR2.